These T cell receptor beta chains were read from a single sample in a study of blood T cell repertoires in COVID-19. Only in-frame clones appear in the TCRdb table, and some are missing; sequencing was by immunoSEQ multiplex PCR. This sample has around 190,000 clones, with around 85% found just once. Material: peripheral blood. These TCRs come from a man under 40 with acute or convalescent COVID-19. The CDR3 runs from the conserved cysteine through the conserved F or W. Each record gives: CDR3 length, J gene, V gene, D gene, clone size, CDR3 DNA, CDR3 protein. The D gene is left open where the match is weak. Clone size is given for some rows only: seen once, a few or many times, or a class if the clone is expanded.

cdr3_length: 15; j_call: TRBJ2-1; v_call: TRBV5-4; d_call: NA; clone_size: once; cdr3_nt: TGTGCCAGCAGCTTGCCGCCCAGCTCCTACAATGAGCAGTTCTTC; cdr3_aa: CASSLPPSSYNEQFF
cdr3_length: 18; j_call: TRBJ2-7; v_call: TRBV11-2; d_call: NA; clone_size: NA; cdr3_nt: TGTGCCAGCAGCTTAGTCATAACAGGTATAAGTCCACGTTACGAGCAGTACTTC; cdr3_aa: CASSLVITGISPRYEQYF
cdr3_length: 15; j_call: TRBJ2-1; v_call: TRBV4-2; d_call: TRBD1; clone_size: NA; cdr3_nt: TGTGCCAGCAGCCAGGCCAGGGGACAGGGTAGTGAGCAGTTCTTC; cdr3_aa: CASSQARGQGSEQFF
cdr3_length: 14; j_call: TRBJ1-3; v_call: TRBV28; d_call: NA; clone_size: NA; cdr3_nt: TGTGCCAGCAGGATGACGGGAGGAGGAAACACCATATATTTT; cdr3_aa: CASRMTGGGNTIYF
cdr3_length: 15; j_call: TRBJ2-1; v_call: TRBV4-2; d_call: TRBD2; clone_size: NA; cdr3_nt: TGTGCCAGCAGCCAAGCTAGCGGACCATACAATGAGCAGTTCTTC; cdr3_aa: CASSQASGPYNEQFF
cdr3_length: 12; j_call: TRBJ2-7; v_call: TRBV5-1; d_call: NA; clone_size: few; cdr3_nt: TGCGCCAGCAGCTCGGGGAACTACGAGCAGTACTTC; cdr3_aa: CASSSGNYEQYF
cdr3_length: 15; j_call: TRBJ2-2; v_call: TRBV28; d_call: TRBD2; clone_size: NA; cdr3_nt: TGTGCCAGCAGGCTAGCGGGATTGGCCACCGGGGAGCTGTTTTTT; cdr3_aa: CASRLAGLATGELFF
cdr3_length: 15; j_call: TRBJ2-7; v_call: TRBV27; d_call: TRBD2; clone_size: few; cdr3_nt: TGTGCCAGCAGTTCGACTAGCGGATACTCCTACGAGCAGTACTTC; cdr3_aa: CASSSTSGYSYEQYF
cdr3_length: 15; j_call: TRBJ1-2; v_call: TRBV5-1; d_call: TRBD1; clone_size: NA; cdr3_nt: TGCGCCAGCAGCTTTGGGACAGGGGGTGGCTATGGCTACACCTTC; cdr3_aa: CASSFGTGGGYGYTF
cdr3_length: 15; j_call: TRBJ2-1; v_call: TRBV9; d_call: NA; clone_size: NA; cdr3_nt: TGTGCCAGCAGCGGACGACAGCTTTCCTACAATGAGCAGTTCTTC; cdr3_aa: CASSGRQLSYNEQFF
cdr3_length: 18; j_call: TRBJ1-1; v_call: TRBV7-3; d_call: TRBD1; clone_size: few; cdr3_nt: TGTGCCAGCAGCTTAACCGACCCGAGGACAGGTATGAACACTGAAGCTTTCTTT; cdr3_aa: CASSLTDPRTGMNTEAFF
cdr3_length: 12; j_call: TRBJ1-2; v_call: TRBV30; d_call: NA; clone_size: NA; cdr3_nt: TGTGCCTGGAGTGTAGGAGGGCTTGGCTACACCTTC; cdr3_aa: CAWSVGGLGYTF
cdr3_length: 15; j_call: TRBJ1-2; v_call: TRBV7-9; d_call: TRBD1; clone_size: NA; cdr3_nt: TGTGCCAGCAGCCCCCGAGGGGGCGGGCAGGGTGGCTACACCTTC; cdr3_aa: CASSPRGGGQGGYTF
cdr3_length: 15; j_call: TRBJ1-1; v_call: TRBV6-5; d_call: TRBD1; clone_size: NA; cdr3_nt: TGTGCCAGCTGCCGGACAGGCAATCGAGTTTCTGAAGCTTTCTTT; cdr3_aa: CASCRTGNRVSEAFF
cdr3_length: 14; j_call: TRBJ2-1; v_call: TRBV6-5; d_call: TRBD2; clone_size: NA; cdr3_nt: TGTGCCAGCAGTTCCGGGGGGGTCTACAATGAGCAGTTCTTC; cdr3_aa: CASSSGGVYNEQFF
cdr3_length: 13; j_call: TRBJ2-2; v_call: TRBV3-1/TRBV3-2; d_call: NA; clone_size: NA; cdr3_nt: TGTGCCAGCATTTCAGGGGACACCGGGGAGCTGTTTTTT; cdr3_aa: CASISGDTGELFF
cdr3_length: 18; j_call: TRBJ2-6; v_call: TRBV28; d_call: NA; clone_size: NA; cdr3_nt: TGTGCCAGCAGCCCTTACCTAAGAGCAATTTCTGGGGCCAACGTCCTGACTTTC; cdr3_aa: CASSPYLRAISGANVLTF
cdr3_length: 14; j_call: TRBJ1-2; v_call: TRBV6-5; d_call: TRBD1; clone_size: NA; cdr3_nt: TGTGCCAGCAGCCCCATGGACAGGGGAAAAGGCTACACCTTC; cdr3_aa: CASSPMDRGKGYTF
cdr3_length: 14; j_call: TRBJ1-2; v_call: TRBV25-1; d_call: NA; clone_size: few; cdr3_nt: TGTGCCAGCAGTGGGCCGGGACAACAGTATGGCTACACCTTC; cdr3_aa: CASSGPGQQYGYTF
cdr3_length: 13; j_call: TRBJ1-6; v_call: TRBV5-1; d_call: NA; clone_size: NA; cdr3_nt: TGCGCCAGCAGCTTGAACATTAATTCACCCCTCCACTTT; cdr3_aa: CASSLNINSPLHF
cdr3_length: 17; j_call: TRBJ2-3; v_call: TRBV28; d_call: TRBD2; clone_size: NA; cdr3_nt: TGTGCCAGCAGTTCCCAGAGACTAGCGGGAGTAGCAGATACGCAGTATTTT; cdr3_aa: CASSSQRLAGVADTQYF
cdr3_length: 13; j_call: TRBJ2-1; v_call: TRBV12-3/TRBV12-4; d_call: TRBD2; clone_size: NA; cdr3_nt: TGTGCCAGCAGTTTAGTACTAGCGGGGGAGCAGTTCTTC; cdr3_aa: CASSLVLAGEQFF
cdr3_length: 17; j_call: TRBJ1-3; v_call: TRBV27; d_call: TRBD1; clone_size: once; cdr3_nt: TGTGCCAGCAGTCATATCCGGTCCGGGACAGCGGGAAACACCATATATTTT; cdr3_aa: CASSHIRSGTAGNTIYF
cdr3_length: 17; j_call: TRBJ2-3; v_call: TRBV28; d_call: TRBD1; clone_size: few; cdr3_nt: TGTGCCAGCAGTCCTTGGACAGGGGGCGATACCACAGATACGCAGTATTTT; cdr3_aa: CASSPWTGGDTTDTQYF